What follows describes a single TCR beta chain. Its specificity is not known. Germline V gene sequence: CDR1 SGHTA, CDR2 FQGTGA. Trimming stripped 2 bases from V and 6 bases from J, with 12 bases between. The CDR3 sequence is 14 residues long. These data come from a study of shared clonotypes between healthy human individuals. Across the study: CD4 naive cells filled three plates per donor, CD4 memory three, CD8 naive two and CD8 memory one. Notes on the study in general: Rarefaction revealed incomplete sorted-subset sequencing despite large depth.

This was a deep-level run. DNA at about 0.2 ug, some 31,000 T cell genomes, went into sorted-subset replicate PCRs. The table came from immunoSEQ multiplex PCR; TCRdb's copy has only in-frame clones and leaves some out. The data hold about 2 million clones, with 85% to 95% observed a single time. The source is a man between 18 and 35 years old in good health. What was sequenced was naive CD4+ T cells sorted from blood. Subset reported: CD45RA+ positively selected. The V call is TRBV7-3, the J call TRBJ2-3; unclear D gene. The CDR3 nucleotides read TGTGCCAGCAGCTTAGGTATTAACGTCGATACGCAGTATTTT. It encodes CASSLGINVDTQYF.